These 29 T cell receptor beta chains share one sample of origin, sequenced in a study of cytomegalovirus exposure and HLA in healthy donors. The PCR ran on 60 Vbeta and 13 Jbeta primers. The method was immunoSEQ multiplex PCR; TCRdb's version includes in-frame clones alone and lacks a portion of them. The sample carries 100,000 to 150,000 clones, roughly four fifths recorded once. The sequencing sample was made of PBMCs. These receptors all stem from a boy younger than 18 in good health and CMV-seronegative.

CDR3 nucleotides: TGTGCCAGCAGCCGGGCGGGGGTGGGCAATCAGCCCCAGCATTTT. Translation: CASSRAGVGNQPQHF. This chain joins TRBV5-6 and TRBJ1-5, with D perhaps matching TRBD1 (5 bases). The CDR3 spans 15 residues. V lost 4 bases and J 2 bases, leaving 13 bases between the germline ends. Germline CDR1 reads SGHDT; CDR2 reads YYEEEE.

This sequence joins TRBV6-1 and TRBJ2-2; TRBD2 agrees at 12 bases. This CDR3 has 15 amino acids. Germline V gene sequence: CDR1 MNHNS, CDR2 SASEGT. J was trimmed by 6 bases and V by 8 bases; bases with no gene match: 7. The DNA of the CDR3 is TGTGCCAGCGTATCGCTAGCGGGAGGGCCCGGGGAGCTGTTTTTT. It translates to CASVSLAGGPGELFF.

The J gene is TRBJ2-5, the V gene TRBV29-1; 7 bases line up with TRBD1. This CDR3 is built from 12 residues. The germline gives CDR1 SQVTM, CDR2 ANQGSEA. Trimming cost V 7 bases and J 2 bases; bases outside gene matches: 4. CDR3 in DNA: TGCAGCGGCGGACAGGTACAAGAGACCCAGTACTTC. Its translation: CSGGQVQETQYF.

The gene calls are TRBV10-3 and TRBJ2-5; perhaps TRBD2 as D (5 bases). The V end lost 7 bases, the J end lost 3 bases, and 15 bases lay between the germline ends. Germline CDR1 ENHRY, CDR2 SYGVKD. The CDR3 sequence is 14 residues long. CDR3 amino acids: CAIKPSTREETQYF. As DNA, the CDR3 is TGTGCCATCAAGCCGTCAACTAGAGAAGAGACCCAGTACTTC.

This clone was recorded only once. CDR3 amino acids: CASSPGLAGTTNTGELFF. Written as DNA, the CDR3 is TGTGCCAGCAGCCCGGGACTAGCGGGGACAACGAACACCGGGGAGCTGTTTTTT. The V and J genes are TRBV5-4 and TRBJ2-2, with 13 bases identical to TRBD2. Unmatched junction bases numbered 6, after V lost 4 bases and J lost 0 bases. The CDR3 loop spans 18 amino acids. Germline CDR1 reads SGHNT; CDR2 reads YYREEE (reference sequence).

Details on this clone: Other DNA sequences of this sample code for an identical CDR3. The CDR3 spells CASSAQREGYEQYF. The DNA for the CDR3 is TGTGCCAGCAGCGCCCAGCGGGAAGGGTACGAGCAGTACTTC. This chain uses TRBV7-2 with TRBJ2-7; 7 bases are shared with TRBD2. Germline trimming cut 5 bases from V and 4 bases from J; bases unmatched to any gene: 8. The CDR3 is 14 residues long. Germline CDR1 and CDR2: SGHTA and FQGNSA.

The chain couples TRBV6-5 to TRBJ2-7; D remains unclear. Per the germline V gene, CDR1 is MNHEY and CDR2 is SVGAGI. This CDR3 is 14 amino acids long. V lost 6 bases to trimming and J lost 2 bases, with 14 bases between them. CDR3 coding DNA: TGTGCCAGCAGACGAGAATACAGTGCCTACGAGCAGTACTTC. It is translated as CASRREYSAYEQYF.

There are a few counts of this clone. J is TRBJ1-5 and V is TRBV6-9; 10 bases are a match to TRBD1. V lost 5 bases and J lost 1; bases outside the gene matches: 14. The CDR3 extends over 19 amino acids. The germline V gene has CDR1 MNHGY and CDR2 SVAAGI. CDR3 region: CASSQGTGDSGGSNQPQHF. The CDR3 coding sequence is TGTGCCAGCAGTCAGGGGACAGGGGATTCAGGGGGGAGCAATCAGCCCCAGCATTTT.

The J gene is TRBJ1-2, the V gene TRBV5-4, with 8 bases lining up with TRBD1. Germline V lookup: CDR1 SGHNT, CDR2 YYREEE (reference sequence). The ends lost 3 bases at V and 4 bases at J; junction bases unmatched: 5. The CDR3 is 14 residues long. The DNA of the CDR3 is TGTGCCAGCAGCTCGGGGACAGGAGTCTATGGCTACACCTTC. It is translated as CASSSGTGVYGYTF.

The chain employs TRBV11-2 and TRBJ1-2; D possibly corresponds to TRBD1 (5 bases). Germline CDR1 reads SGHAT; CDR2 reads FQNNGV. The length of the CDR3 is 11 residues. Trimming stripped 6 bases from V and 5 bases from J, with 7 bases between. CDR3 bases: TGTGCCAGCAGTCCAGGGTATGGCTACACCTTC. Translating gives CASSPGYGYTF.

The genes are TRBV13 and TRBJ1-1, with D maybe TRBD1 (6 bases). This CDR3 has 13 amino acids. V lost 0 bases to trimming and J lost 6 bases, with 8 bases between them. CDR1 is PRHDT and CDR2 is FYEKMQ in the germline V gene (reference sequence). CDR3 in DNA: TGTGCCAGCAGCTTAGGACAGGGACCTGAAGCTTTCTTT. Residues: CASSLGQGPEAFF.

The genes are TRBV27 and TRBJ1-5; no reliable D call. CDR1 is MNHEY, CDR2 SMNVEV, per germline (reference sequence). The CDR3 loop spans 14 amino acids. The germline V and J ends were trimmed by 5 bases and 0 bases, with 8 bases remaining between them. The CDR3 bases are TGTGCCAGCAGTAGAGAGTATAGCAATCAGCCCCAGCATTTT. Residues: CASSREYSNQPQHF.

The chain carries TRBV5-5 and TRBJ2-5; D perhaps matches TRBD2 (7 bases). The end of the DNA aligns better with TRBJ2-7, so the J call may be wrong. The germline V gene encodes CDR1 SGHKS and CDR2 YYEKEE (reference sequence). CDR3 length: 15 amino acids. Here the CDR3 DNA reads TGTGCCAGCACCCTGGGGCGGGGGCGCTCCTACGAGCAGTACTTC. Protein product: CASTLGRGRSYEQYF.

This rearrangement joins TRBV6-5 to TRBJ1-1, with 9 bases fitting TRBD1. Losses at the gene ends were 5 bases for V and 1 base for J; bases not matched to a gene: 2. CDR1 and CDR2 from the germline V gene are MNHEY and SVGAGI. This CDR3 contains 14 residues. The DNA for the CDR3 is TGTGCCAGCAGTAGGGACAGGGCGAACACTGAAGCTTTCTTT. This encodes CASSRDRANTEAFF.

This clone was seen just once. The gene calls are TRBV6-1 and TRBJ1-2, with D possibly TRBD1 on 5 matching bases. Germline values: CDR1 MNHNS, CDR2 SASEGT. V shed 1 base and J shed 6 bases, with 12 bases lying between them. This CDR3 contains 14 residues. Here the CDR3 reads CASSEGWGEDGYTF. CDR3 coding DNA: TGTGCCAGCAGTGAAGGTTGGGGGGAGGATGGCTACACCTTC.

This sequence joins TRBV4-1 and TRBJ1-1, with 8 bases identical to TRBD1. From germline, CDR1 is MGHRA and CDR2 YSYEKL. This CDR3 has 17 residues. Germline trimming cut 1 base from V and 5 bases from J; bases unmatched to any gene: 12. The CDR3 is CASSQGGRGPSGTEAFF. In nucleotides, the CDR3 is TGCGCCAGCAGCCAAGGAGGCAGGGGGCCTTCGGGGACTGAAGCTTTCTTT.

This chain uses TRBV27 with TRBJ2-7; possible D gene TRBD1, 6 bases. Germline assignment: CDR1 MNHEY and CDR2 SMNVEV (reference sequence). V lost 5 bases and J 5 bases, leaving 13 bases between the germline ends. The CDR3 is made up of 13 amino acids. The CDR3 DNA follows: TGTGCCAGCAGTACCACAGGGCCGAACGAGCAGTACTTC. Protein product: CASSTTGPNEQYF.

The rearrangement joins TRBV30 to TRBJ2-1; TRBD1 matches at 9 bases. Germline CDR1 and CDR2: GTSNPN and SVGIG (reference sequence). Trimming took 3 bases from V and 5 from J; bases not matched to a gene: 11. The length of the CDR3 is 16 residues. CDR3 sequence (DNA): TGTGCCTGGAGAGTGCCCAGGACAGGGGTCCACAATGAGCAGTTCTTC. Amino acids: CAWRVPRTGVHNEQFF.

The rearrangement links TRBV25-1 to TRBJ2-1, with a possible D match to TRBD1 (5 bases). The CDR3 has 14 amino acids. V was cut by 1 base and J by 5 bases, with 9 bases left in between. CDR1 is MGHDK and CDR2 is SYGVNS in the germline V gene. The CDR3: CASSESAGHNEQFF. The DNA for the CDR3 is TGTGCCAGCAGTGAATCGGCAGGGCACAATGAGCAGTTCTTC.

CDR3 sequence reads: CASSPGLAGGGTQYF. In DNA, the CDR3 is TGTGCCAGCAGCCCTGGACTAGCGGGAGGGGGGACCCAGTACTTC. The V call is TRBV7-2, the J call TRBJ2-5; TRBD2 matches 15 bases. Germline loops: CDR1 SGHTA, CDR2 FQGNSA. With 5 bases clipped from V and 7 bases from J, the junction kept 5 bases outside the gene matches. This CDR3 has 15 amino acids.

This sequence joins TRBV2 and TRBJ2-3, with D perhaps matching TRBD1 (5 bases). The CDR3 length is 12 residues. The germline V gene encodes CDR1 SNHLY and CDR2 FYNNEI. V lost 4 bases and J 4 bases, leaving 6 bases between the germline ends. CDR3 in DNA: TGTGCCAGCAGTGTACAGGCAGATACGCAGTATTTT. Residues: CASSVQADTQYF.

The J gene is TRBJ2-7, the V gene TRBV4-1, with 13 nucleotides matching TRBD2. Trimming removed 0 bases from V and 1 base from J; junction bases left unmatched: 0. CDR3 size: 16 residues. From germline, CDR1 is MGHRA and CDR2 YSYEKL. The CDR3 sequence: CASSQEGLAGSYEQYF. As DNA, the CDR3 is TGCGCCAGCAGCCAAGAGGGACTAGCGGGGTCCTACGAGCAGTACTTC.

A single count supports this clone. CDR3 region: CASRRFLREGFYNEQFF. The CDR3 bases are TGCGCCAGTAGGAGATTCCTGCGGGAGGGTTTCTACAATGAGCAGTTCTTC. The chain carries TRBV4-1 and TRBJ2-1, with 9 bases that match TRBD2. CDR3 length: 17 residues. The trim removed 9 bases at V and 3 bases at J, leaving 15 bases unmatched. Germline CDR1 is MGHRA and CDR2 is YSYEKL.

This clone appeared once. The chain is built from TRBV25-1 and TRBJ2-1; a possible D gene is TRBD2 (6 bases). CDR3 length: 12 amino acids. Germline lookup yields CDR1 MGHDK and CDR2 SYGVNS. Trimming took off 5 bases at V and 7 bases at J, with 9 bases between the two ends. The CDR3 nucleotides are TGTGCCAGCAGTTGGAGGGTTAATGAGCAGTTCTTC. It translates to CASSWRVNEQFF.

The chain has TRBV5-1 and TRBJ2-7, with D possibly TRBD1 on 6 matching bases. This CDR3 comprises 14 residues. Deletions cut 4 bases from V and 2 bases from J, with 13 bases between. The germline V gene encodes CDR1 SGHRS and CDR2 YFSETQ. The CDR3 is CASSAGTPTYEQYF. Here the CDR3 DNA reads TGCGCCAGCAGCGCCGGGACACCCACCTACGAGCAGTACTTC.

This CDR3 reads CASSEVLAGALGQFF. The CDR3 DNA is TGTGCCAGCAGTGAAGTGCTAGCGGGAGCTCTAGGGCAGTTCTTC. The V and J genes are TRBV6-1 and TRBJ2-1, with TRBD2 matching over 10 bases. Per germline, CDR1 MNHNS and CDR2 SASEGT. The CDR3 totals 15 residues. The junction had 9 bases not matched to a gene; V was cut back by 1 base and J by 12 bases.

The V gene is TRBV5-6, the J gene TRBJ1-2, with 7 bases aligning to TRBD1. CDR1 SGHDT and CDR2 YYEEEE come from the germline V gene. The length of the CDR3 is 14 residues. V lost 0 bases to trimming and J lost 3 bases; unmatched junction nucleotides: 2. The DNA for the CDR3 is TGTGCCAGCAGCTTGGGACAGGGAGACTATGGCTACACCTTC. Amino acids: CASSLGQGDYGYTF. The whole variable domain, filled in from reference TRBV5-6 and TRBJ1-2, reads DAGVTQSPTHLIKTRGQQVTLRCSPKSGHDTVSWYQQALGQGPQFIFQYYEEEERQRGNFPDRFSGHQFPNYSSELNVNALLLGDSALYLCASSLGQGDYGYTFGSGTRLTVV.

The gene calls are TRBV7-9 and TRBJ2-5; 7 nucleotides align to TRBD2. The CDR3 is 15 residues long. The germline CDR1 and CDR2 sequences are SEHNR and FQNEAQ (reference sequence). J gave up 4 bases and V 1 base, and 6 bases lay outside the gene matches. This chain's CDR3 is CASSLVNGGGETQYF. CDR3 DNA: TGTGCCAGCAGCTTAGTGAATGGGGGGGGAGAGACCCAGTACTTC.

The V gene is TRBV7-2, the J gene TRBJ2-3, with TRBD1 as a possible D gene (6 bases). Germline CDR1 SGHTA, CDR2 FQGNSA. The CDR3 sequence is 13 residues long. V was pared by 5 bases and J by 4 bases, with 10 bases between. This CDR3 is CASSPGVADTQYF. DNA of the CDR3: TGTGCCAGCAGCCCAGGGGTTGCAGATACGCAGTATTTT.